This T cell receptor beta chain stems from a study of T cell responses to AZD1222 COVID-19 vaccine. Researchers grouped second doses given at about 4 or about 12 weeks into one pool. The method was immunoSEQ multiplex PCR; TCRdb's version includes in-frame clones alone and lacks a portion of them. The sample has approximately 89,000 clones, 86% seen once. Worth noting for this clone: Antigen unknown.

Study observations and caveats: Donors were chiefly white British, with a greater number of females, and clonal diversity was perhaps underestimated. At baseline, just five or six AZD1222 recipients tested seropositive. Dominant at 160-218 and 743-854, vaccine-associated CD4 TCRs also spanned spike.

The CDR3 sequence is 11 residues long. The ends were cut back, 6 bases at V and 12 bases at J, with 15 bases in the middle. The germline V gene encodes CDR1 DFQATT and CDR2 SNEGSKA (reference sequence). Sequencing was performed on peripheral blood, taken 28 days after the second AZD1222 dose. The chain carries TRBV20-1 and TRBJ2-1; D call uncertain. The receptor was isolated from an adult who received the AZD1222 COVID-19 vaccine. CDR3 in DNA: TGCAGTGCACAAAGACTGCCTTGGCAGTTCTTC. This codes for CSAQRLPWQFF.